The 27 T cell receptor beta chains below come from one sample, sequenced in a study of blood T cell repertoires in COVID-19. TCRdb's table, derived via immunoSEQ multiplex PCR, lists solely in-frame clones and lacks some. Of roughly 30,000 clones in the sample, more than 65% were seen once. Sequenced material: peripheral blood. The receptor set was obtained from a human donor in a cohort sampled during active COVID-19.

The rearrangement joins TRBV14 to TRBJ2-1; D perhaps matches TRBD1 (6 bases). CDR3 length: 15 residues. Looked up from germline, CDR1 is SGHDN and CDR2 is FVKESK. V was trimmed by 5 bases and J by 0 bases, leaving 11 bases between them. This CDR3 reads CASSWTASSYNEQFF. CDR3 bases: TGTGCCAGCAGCTGGACAGCGAGCTCCTACAATGAGCAGTTCTTC.

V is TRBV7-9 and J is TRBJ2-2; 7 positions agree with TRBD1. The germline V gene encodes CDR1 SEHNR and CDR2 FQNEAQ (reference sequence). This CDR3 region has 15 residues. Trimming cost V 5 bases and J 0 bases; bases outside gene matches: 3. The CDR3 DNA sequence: TGTGCCAGCAGCCCGCAGGGGGCGAACACCGGGGAGCTGTTTTTT. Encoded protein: CASSPQGANTGELFF.

CDR3 region: CASRSQTKNIQYF. CDR3 DNA: TGTGCCAGCAGGTCACAGACCAAAAACATTCAGTACTTC. The genes are TRBV27 and TRBJ2-4; no firm D call. Germline CDR1 and CDR2: MNHEY and SMNVEV (reference sequence). V was shortened by 6 bases and J by 2 bases, with 8 bases between the two germline ends. The CDR3 is 13 amino acids.

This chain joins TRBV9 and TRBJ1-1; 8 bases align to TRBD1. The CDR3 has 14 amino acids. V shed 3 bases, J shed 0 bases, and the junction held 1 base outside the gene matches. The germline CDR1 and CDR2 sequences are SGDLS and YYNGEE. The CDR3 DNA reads TGTGCCAGCAGCGGACAGGGGATGAACACTGAAGCTTTCTTT. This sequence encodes CASSGQGMNTEAFF.

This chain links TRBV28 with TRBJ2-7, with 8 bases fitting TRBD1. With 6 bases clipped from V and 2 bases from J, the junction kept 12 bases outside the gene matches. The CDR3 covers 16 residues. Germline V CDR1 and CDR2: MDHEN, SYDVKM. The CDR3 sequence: CASRAGAGGRTYEQYF. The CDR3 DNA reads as TGTGCCAGCAGGGCAGGGGCAGGGGGCCGAACCTACGAGCAGTACTTC.

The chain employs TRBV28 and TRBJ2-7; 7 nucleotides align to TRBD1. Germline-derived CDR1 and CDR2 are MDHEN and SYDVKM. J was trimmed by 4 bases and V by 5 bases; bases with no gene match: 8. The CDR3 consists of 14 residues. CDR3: CASSPGQAGYEQYF. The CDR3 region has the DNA TGTGCCAGCAGTCCTGGACAGGCTGGGTACGAGCAGTACTTC.

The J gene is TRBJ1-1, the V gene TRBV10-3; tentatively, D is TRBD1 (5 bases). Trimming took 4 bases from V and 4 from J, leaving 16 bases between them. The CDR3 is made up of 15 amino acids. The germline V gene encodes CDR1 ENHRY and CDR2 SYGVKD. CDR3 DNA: TGTGCCATCAGTGCGGAACCAGGGCTGCCCACTGAAGCTTTCTTT. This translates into CAISAEPGLPTEAFF.

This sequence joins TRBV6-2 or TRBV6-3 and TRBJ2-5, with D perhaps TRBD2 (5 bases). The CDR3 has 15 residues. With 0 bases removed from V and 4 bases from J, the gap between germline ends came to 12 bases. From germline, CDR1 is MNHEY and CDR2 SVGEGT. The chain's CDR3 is CASSYSGADLETQYF. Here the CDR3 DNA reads TGTGCCAGCAGTTACTCGGGCGCGGACTTAGAGACCCAGTACTTC.

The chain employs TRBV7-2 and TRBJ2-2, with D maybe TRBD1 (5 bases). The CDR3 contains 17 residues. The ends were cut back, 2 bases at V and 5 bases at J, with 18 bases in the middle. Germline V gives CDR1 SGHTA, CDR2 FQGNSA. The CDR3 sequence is CASSLNRVRALTGELFF. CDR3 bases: TGTGCCAGCAGCTTAAATCGTGTCAGGGCGTTGACCGGGGAGCTGTTTTTT.

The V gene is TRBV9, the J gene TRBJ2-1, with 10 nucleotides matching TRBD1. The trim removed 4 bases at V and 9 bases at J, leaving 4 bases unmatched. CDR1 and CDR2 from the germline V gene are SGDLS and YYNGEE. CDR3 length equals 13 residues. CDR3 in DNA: TGTGCCAGCAGCCCCCGGACAGGGGGTGAGCAGTTCTTC. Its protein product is CASSPRTGGEQFF.

In DNA, the CDR3 is TGTGCCAGCAGCTTGGTAGGGAGCTCCTACGAGCAGTACTTC. Translated: CASSLVGSSYEQYF. V gene TRBV5-5 combines with J gene TRBJ2-7; weak D call: TRBD2 (5 bases). Germline V gives CDR1 SGHKS, CDR2 YYEKEE (reference sequence). CDR3 size: 14 residues. V was cut by 0 bases and J by 0 bases, with 7 bases left in between.

This chain's CDR3 is CASSQEQGAKTYEQYF. DNA of the CDR3: TGTGCCAGCAGCCAAGAACAGGGAGCGAAAACCTACGAGCAGTACTTC. The V gene is TRBV4-2, the J gene TRBJ2-7, with D possibly matching TRBD1 (6 bases). CDR1 is LGHNA, CDR2 YNFKEQ, per germline. The CDR3 totals 16 residues. V lost 0 bases to trimming and J lost 2 bases, with 14 bases between them.

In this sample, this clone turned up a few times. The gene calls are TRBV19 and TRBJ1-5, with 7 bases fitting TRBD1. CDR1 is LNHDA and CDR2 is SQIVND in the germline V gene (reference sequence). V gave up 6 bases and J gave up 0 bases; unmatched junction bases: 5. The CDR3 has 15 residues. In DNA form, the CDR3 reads TGTGCCAGTAGCCTTGGACAGGTTAGCAATCAGCCCCAGCATTTT. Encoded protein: CASSLGQVSNQPQHF.

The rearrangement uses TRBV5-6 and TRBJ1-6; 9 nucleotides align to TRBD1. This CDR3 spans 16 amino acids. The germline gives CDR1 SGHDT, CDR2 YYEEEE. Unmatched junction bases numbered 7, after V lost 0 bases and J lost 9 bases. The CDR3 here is CASSLEADRGGSPLHF. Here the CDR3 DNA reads TGTGCCAGCAGCTTGGAGGCGGACAGGGGAGGTTCACCCCTCCACTTT. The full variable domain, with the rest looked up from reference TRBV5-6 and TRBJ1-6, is DAGVTQSPTHLIKTRGQQVTLRCSPKSGHDTVSWYQQALGQGPQFIFQYYEEEERQRGNFPDRFSGHQFPNYSSELNVNALLLGDSALYLCASSLEADRGGSPLHFGNGTRLTVT.

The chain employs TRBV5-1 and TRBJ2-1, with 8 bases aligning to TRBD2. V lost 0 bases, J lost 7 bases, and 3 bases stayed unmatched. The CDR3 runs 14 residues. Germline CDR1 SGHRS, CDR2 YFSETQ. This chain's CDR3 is CASSLGSGANEQFF. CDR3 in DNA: TGCGCCAGCAGCTTGGGTAGCGGGGCGAATGAGCAGTTCTTC.

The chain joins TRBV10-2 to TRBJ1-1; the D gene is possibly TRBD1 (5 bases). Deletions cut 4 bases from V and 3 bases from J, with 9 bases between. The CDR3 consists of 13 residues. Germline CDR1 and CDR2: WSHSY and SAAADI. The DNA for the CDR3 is TGCGCCAGCAGTGGAGACAGTTACACTGAAGCTTTCTTT. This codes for CASSGDSYTEAFF.

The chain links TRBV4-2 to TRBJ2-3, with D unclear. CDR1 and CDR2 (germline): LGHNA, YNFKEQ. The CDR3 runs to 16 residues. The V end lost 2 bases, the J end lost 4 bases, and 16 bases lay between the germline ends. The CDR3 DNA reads TGTGCCAGCAGCCAACAAGACCGTTTAGCCCCAGATACGCAGTATTTT. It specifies CASSQQDRLAPDTQYF.

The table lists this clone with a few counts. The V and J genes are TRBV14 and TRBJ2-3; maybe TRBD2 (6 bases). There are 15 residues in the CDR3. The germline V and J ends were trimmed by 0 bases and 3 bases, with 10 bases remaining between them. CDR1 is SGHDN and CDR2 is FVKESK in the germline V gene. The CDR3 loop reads CASSQDPRGTDTQYF. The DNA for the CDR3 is TGTGCCAGCAGCCAAGACCCTCGGGGGACAGATACGCAGTATTTT.

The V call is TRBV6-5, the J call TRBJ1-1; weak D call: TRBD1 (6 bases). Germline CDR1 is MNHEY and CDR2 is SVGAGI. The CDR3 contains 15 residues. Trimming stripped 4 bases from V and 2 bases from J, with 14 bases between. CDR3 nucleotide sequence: TGTGCCAGCAGTTCCTTACAGGGACACAACACTGAAGCTTTCTTT. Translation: CASSSLQGHNTEAFF.

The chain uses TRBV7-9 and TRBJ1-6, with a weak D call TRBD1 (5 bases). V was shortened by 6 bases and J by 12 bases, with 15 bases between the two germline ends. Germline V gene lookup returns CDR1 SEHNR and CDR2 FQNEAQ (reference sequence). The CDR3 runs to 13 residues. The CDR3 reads CASSTDGGGPLHF. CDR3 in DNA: TGTGCCAGCAGTACGGACGGGGGGGGACCCCTCCACTTT.

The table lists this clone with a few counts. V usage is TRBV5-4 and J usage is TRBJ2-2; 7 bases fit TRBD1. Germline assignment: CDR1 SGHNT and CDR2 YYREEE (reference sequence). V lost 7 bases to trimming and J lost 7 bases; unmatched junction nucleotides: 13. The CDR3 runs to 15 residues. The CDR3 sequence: CASHLAGGRSGELFF. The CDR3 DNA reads TGTGCCAGCCACCTGGCAGGGGGTAGGAGCGGGGAGCTGTTTTTT.

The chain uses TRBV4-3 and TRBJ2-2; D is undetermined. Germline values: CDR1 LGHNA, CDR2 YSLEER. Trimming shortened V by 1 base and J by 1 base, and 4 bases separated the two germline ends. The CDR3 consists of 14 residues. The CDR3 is CASSQGQNTGELFF. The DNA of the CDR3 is TGCGCCAGCAGCCAAGGACAGAACACCGGGGAGCTGTTTTTT.

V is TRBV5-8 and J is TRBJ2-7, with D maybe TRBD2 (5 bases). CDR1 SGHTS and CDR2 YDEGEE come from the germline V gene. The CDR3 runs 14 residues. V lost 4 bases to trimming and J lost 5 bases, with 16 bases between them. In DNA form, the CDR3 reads TGTGCCAGCAGCGGACTGTCTTGGGCGAACGAGCAGTACTTC. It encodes CASSGLSWANEQYF.

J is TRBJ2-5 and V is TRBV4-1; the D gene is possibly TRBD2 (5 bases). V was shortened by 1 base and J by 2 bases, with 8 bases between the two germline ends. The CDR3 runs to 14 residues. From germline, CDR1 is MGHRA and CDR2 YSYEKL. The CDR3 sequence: CASSQAGGQETQYF. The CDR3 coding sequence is TGCGCCAGCAGCCAAGCAGGAGGACAAGAGACCCAGTACTTC.

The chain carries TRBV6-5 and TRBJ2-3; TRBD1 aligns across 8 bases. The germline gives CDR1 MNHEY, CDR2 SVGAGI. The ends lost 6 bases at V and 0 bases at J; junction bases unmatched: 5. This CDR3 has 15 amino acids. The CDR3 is CASRRTGTSTDTQYF. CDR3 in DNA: TGTGCCAGCAGGAGGACAGGGACAAGCACAGATACGCAGTATTTT.

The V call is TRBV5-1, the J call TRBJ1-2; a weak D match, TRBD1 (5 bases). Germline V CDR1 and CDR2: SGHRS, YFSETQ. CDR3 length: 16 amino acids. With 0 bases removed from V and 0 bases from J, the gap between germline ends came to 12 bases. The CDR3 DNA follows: TGCGCCAGCAGCTTGGCCGGGGGTGGGACTAACTATGGCTACACCTTC. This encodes CASSLAGGGTNYGYTF.

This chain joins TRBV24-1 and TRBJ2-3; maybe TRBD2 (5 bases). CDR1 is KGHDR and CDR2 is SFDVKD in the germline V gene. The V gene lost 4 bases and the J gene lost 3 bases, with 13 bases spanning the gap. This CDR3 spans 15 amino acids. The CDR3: CATSDSRTRTDTQYF. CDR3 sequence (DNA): TGTGCCACCAGTGACTCAAGGACTCGAACAGATACGCAGTATTTT.